The rows below give T cell receptor beta chains drawn from one sample of a study of T cells after yellow fever vaccination. TCRdb recomputed calls from the 5' RACE reads with MiXCR, one row per CDR3 protein. There are 600,000 to 750,000 distinct CDR3 sequences in the sample; roughly 12% occur only once, and more than 13% lies in the top ten. The sample was PBMCs, taken on the day of the yellow fever booster vaccination. These receptors came from a man under 40 who received the YFV17D yellow fever vaccine. Both conserved end residues are part of each CDR3. The D gene is left open where the match is weak. Not every row has a clone size; where given, it reads once, few, many or a size class.

CASSQGLGTYGYTF,TGTGCCAGCAGCCAAGGTCTAGGGACCTATGGCTACACCTTC,few,TRBJ1-2,NA,TRBV3-1
CASSSPVEAPYEQYF,TGTGCCAGCAGCTCCCCCGTTGAGGCCCCCTACGAGCAGTACTTC,NA,TRBJ2-7,NA,TRBV7-9
CASIASAGVSTGELFF,TGCGCCAGCATCGCGTCCGCGGGAGTAAGCACCGGGGAGCTGTTTTTT,NA,TRBJ2-2,TRBD2,TRBV4-1
CASSLTLTGVINEQFF,TGTGCCAGCAGCTTGACCCTTACCGGAGTGATCAATGAGCAGTTCTTC,few,TRBJ2-1,NA,TRBV5-6
CASSSQGRQETQYF,TGTGCCAGTAGTAGCCAGGGGCGCCAAGAGACCCAGTACTTC,NA,TRBJ2-5,NA,TRBV19
CASGAGYTGELFF,TGTGCCAGCGGCGCAGGGTACACCGGGGAGCTGTTTTTT,few,TRBJ2-2,NA,TRBV28
CASSLPGGVMNTEAFF,TGCGCCAGCAGCTTACCTGGTGGAGTCATGAACACTGAAGCTTTCTTT,NA,TRBJ1-1,NA,TRBV5-1
CSSDTDTQYF,TGCAGCTCGGATACAGATACGCAGTATTTT,many,TRBJ2-3,NA,TRBV29-1
CASSERAGLYEQYF,TGTGCCAGCAGTGAGAGGGCTGGTCTCTACGAGCAGTACTTC,few,TRBJ2-7,NA,TRBV12-3/TRBV12-4
CASSATSRVDEQYF,TGTGCCAGCAGCGCGACTAGTAGGGTCGACGAGCAGTACTTC,few,TRBJ2-7,NA,TRBV9
CASSQYLGGPNEGYTF,TGTGCCAGCAGTCAGTATTTGGGAGGACCTAATGAAGGCTACACCTTC,NA,TRBJ1-2,NA,TRBV6-1
CASSIGGTGAYNEQFF,TGTGCCAGCTCTATCGGCGGGACAGGGGCCTACAATGAGCAGTTCTTC,NA,TRBJ2-1,TRBD1,TRBV28
CASSYSIDTIYF,TGTGCCAGCAGTTACTCAATCGACACCATATATTTT,few,TRBJ1-3,NA,TRBV6-6
CASRSHPGQRYQLEQFF,TGTGCCAGCAGATCCCATCCGGGACAGCGATACCAACTGGAGCAGTTCTTC,many,TRBJ2-1,TRBD1,TRBV6-1
CSARVGTGRNEKLFF,TGCAGTGCTAGAGTCGGGACAGGGCGTAATGAAAAACTGTTTTTT,many,TRBJ1-4,TRBD1,TRBV20-1
CASTLFGANVLTF,TGTGCCAGCACTTTATTTGGGGCCAACGTCCTGACTTTC,few,TRBJ2-6,NA,TRBV12-3/TRBV12-4
CASSADSNTGELFF,TGCGCCAGCAGCGCCGACTCAAACACCGGGGAGCTGTTTTTT,many,TRBJ2-2,NA,TRBV5-1
CATSIERDTEAFF,TGTGCCACCAGCATTGAGCGGGACACTGAAGCTTTCTTT,NA,TRBJ1-1,NA,TRBV15
CASSYSRGGYEQYF,TGTGCCAGCAGTTACTCGAGGGGAGGGTACGAGCAGTACTTC,NA,TRBJ2-7,TRBD2,TRBV6-5
CASSLVAAAYNEQFF,TGTGCCAGCAGCTTAGTTGCGGCGGCCTACAATGAGCAGTTCTTC,NA,TRBJ2-1,NA,TRBV7-2
CASSESQASSYNEQFF,TGTGCCAGCAGTGAATCGCAGGCGAGCTCCTACAATGAGCAGTTCTTC,few,TRBJ2-1,NA,TRBV5-4
CAWSKMVEQFF,TGTGCCTGGAGTAAGATGGTTGAGCAGTTCTTC,few,TRBJ2-1,NA,TRBV30
CSARTGQGAYGYTF,TGCAGTGCTAGAACGGGACAGGGGGCTTATGGCTACACCTTC,few,TRBJ1-2,TRBD1,TRBV20-1
CSVATGQRFAEAFF,TGCAGCGTTGCTACAGGGCAACGGTTCGCTGAAGCTTTCTTT,NA,TRBJ1-1,NA,TRBV29-1
CASSNTPSGSSYNEQFF,TGCGCCAGCAGCAACACCCCTAGCGGGAGCTCCTACAATGAGCAGTTCTTC,few,TRBJ2-1,TRBD2,TRBV5-1
CASSLVGGQETQYF,TGCGCCAGCAGCTTGGTAGGCGGCCAAGAGACCCAGTACTTC,many,TRBJ2-5,NA,TRBV5-1